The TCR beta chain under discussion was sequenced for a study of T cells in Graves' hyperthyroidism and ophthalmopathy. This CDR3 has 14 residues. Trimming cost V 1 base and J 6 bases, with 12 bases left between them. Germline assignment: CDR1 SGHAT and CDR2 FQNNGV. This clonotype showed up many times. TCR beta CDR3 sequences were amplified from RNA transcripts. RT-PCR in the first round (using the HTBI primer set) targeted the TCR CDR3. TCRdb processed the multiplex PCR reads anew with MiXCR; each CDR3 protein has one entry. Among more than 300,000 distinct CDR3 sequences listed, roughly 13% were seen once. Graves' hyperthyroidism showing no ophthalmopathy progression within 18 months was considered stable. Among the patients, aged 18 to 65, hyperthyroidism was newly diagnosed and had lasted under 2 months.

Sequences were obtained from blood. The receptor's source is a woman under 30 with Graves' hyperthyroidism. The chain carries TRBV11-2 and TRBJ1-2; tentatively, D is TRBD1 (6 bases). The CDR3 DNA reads TGTGCCAGCAGCTTAGTCTCTCAGGGGAATGGCTACACCTTC. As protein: CASSLVSQGNGYTF.